The clone carrying this T cell receptor beta chain has a handful of counts. The CDR3 loop spans 15 amino acids. Per the germline V gene, CDR1 is SGDLS and CDR2 is YYNGEE. V trimming: 1 base; J trimming: 6 bases; junction bases outside the gene matches: 6. The entry originates in a study of blood T cell repertoires in COVID-19. On the study more broadly: Whether acute or convalescent, the COVID-19 samples came from the United States, Italy and Spain. PBMCs, B-cell-depleted T cells, or T cells provided the cDNA or gDNA that made up the material.

In the original processing: The assay estimated nucleated cells by amplifying reference gene primers. Assay used: immunoSEQ multiplex PCR; TCRdb lists only in-frame clones, some missing. Clone size and V and J calls were adopted from that table, with D and trimming inferred from the DNA. The table includes approximately 80,000 clones, around 81% detected once. This TCR came from a human donor in a cohort sampled during active COVID-19. The chain links TRBV9 to TRBJ2-1; 8 bases align to TRBD2. Sample: peripheral blood. CDR3 sequence: CASSVPGGPGNEQFF. The CDR3 DNA sequence: TGTGCCAGCAGCGTACCGGGAGGGCCGGGCAATGAGCAGTTCTTC.